Included here is one T cell receptor (beta chain) sequence, with context. This record comes from a study of blood T cell repertoires in COVID-19. CDR3 size: 12 residues. The ends were cut back, 9 bases at V and 4 bases at J, with 9 bases in the middle. Germline V gene sequence: CDR1 LNHDA, CDR2 SQIVND (reference sequence). Clones were sequenced by immunoSEQ multiplex PCR, and TCRdb holds only the in-frame ones, with some missing. The sample contains approximately 100,000 clones, about 88% of which appear only once. The sequenced sample was peripheral blood. The chain carries TRBV19 and TRBJ2-2; tentative D call: TRBD1 (6 bases). The sequence was obtained from a human donor in a cohort sampled during active COVID-19. The CDR3 region has the DNA TGTGCCAGCGGACAGCTCACCGGGGAGCTGTTTTTT. It translates to CASGQLTGELFF.